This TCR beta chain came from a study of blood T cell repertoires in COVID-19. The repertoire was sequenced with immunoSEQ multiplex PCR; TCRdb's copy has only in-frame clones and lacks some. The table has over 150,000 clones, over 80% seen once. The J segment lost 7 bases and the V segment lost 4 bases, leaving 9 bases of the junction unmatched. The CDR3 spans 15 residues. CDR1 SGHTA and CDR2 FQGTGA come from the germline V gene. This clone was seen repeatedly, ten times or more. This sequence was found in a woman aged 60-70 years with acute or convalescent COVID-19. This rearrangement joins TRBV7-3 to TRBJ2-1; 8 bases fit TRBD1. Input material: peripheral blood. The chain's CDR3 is CASSSGTGLGNEQFF. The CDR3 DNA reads TGTGCCAGCAGCTCTGGGACAGGCTTAGGGAATGAGCAGTTCTTC. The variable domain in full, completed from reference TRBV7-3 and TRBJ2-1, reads GAGVSQTPSNKVTEKGKYVELRCDPISGHTALYWYRQSLGQGPEFLIYFQGTGAADDSGLPNDRFFAVRPEGSVSTLKIQRTERGDSAVYLCASSSGTGLGNEQFFGPGTRLTVL.